The 4 T cell receptor beta chains presented below share a single source sample, sequenced in a study of blood T cell repertoires in COVID-19 (dated by TCRdb to the early 2020s). Library creation used the immunoSEQ multiplex PCR assay. TCRdb re-hosts the immuneACCESS table, in-frame sequences only. Its copies lack some clones; in the studies checked, an unresolved V gene accounts for under half of them, and the cause for the rest is not known. The sample includes a few hundred thousand clones, with about nine tenths observed a single time. The ten largest clonotypes hold approximately 7% of the sample. The sample consisted of peripheral blood. The receptors here all came from a woman in her 30s who had recovered from COVID-19.

This chain links TRBV6-5 with TRBJ2-5; D may be TRBD1 (5 bases). The CDR3 length is 15 residues. Germline V CDR1 and CDR2: MNHEY, SVGAGI. The V and J ends lost 5 bases and 4 bases respectively, with 17 bases between them. CDR3 in DNA: TGTGCCAGCAGTAGGATGGCAGGGAAGGGAGAGACCCAGTACTTC. It encodes CASSRMAGKGETQYF.

J is TRBJ2-5 and V is TRBV6-2 or TRBV6-3, with D possibly TRBD1 on 8 matching bases. Looked up from germline, CDR1 is MNHEY and CDR2 is SVGEGT. Trimming took off 2 bases at V and 5 bases at J, with 18 bases between the two ends. This CDR3 spans 16 amino acids. As DNA, the CDR3 is TGTGCCAGCAGTTACACCCCGGACAGGGAGGGCGAGACCCAGTACTTC. This encodes CASSYTPDREGETQYF.

This chain uses TRBV18 with TRBJ1-6; 10 nucleotides align to TRBD1. CDR3 length: 21 residues. The V gene end was trimmed by 3 bases and the J gene end by 0 bases; junction bases not matched to a gene: 14. The germline gives CDR1 KGHSH, CDR2 LQKENI. CDR3 DNA sequence: TGTGCCAGCTCACCGACCTCCTCCGGGACAGGGGCGAGCTCCTATAATTCACCCCTCCACTTT. Translation: CASSPTSSGTGASSYNSPLHF.

V is TRBV6-5 and J is TRBJ1-3; D is possibly TRBD1 (6 bases). Germline V gene sequence: CDR1 MNHEY, CDR2 SVGAGI. This CDR3 has 15 residues. V was pared by 7 bases and J by 4 bases, with 17 bases between. This chain's CDR3 is CASTPGGHSGNTIYF. The CDR3 DNA reads TGTGCCAGCACCCCGGGGGGACATTCAGGAAACACCATATATTTT.